The clone carrying this T cell receptor beta chain was counted a few times. Its antigen remains unidentified. Before any sequencing was done, the ViraFEST assay used viral peptide pools to expand antigen-specific CD4+ T cells. Culture proceeded for 9 to 11 days, and CD4+ T cells were then isolated. Every participant took two doses of the BNT162b2 or mRNA-1273 vaccine. This sample was taken from a study of vaccination effects on CD4 cells after COVID-19. The table came from immunoSEQ multiplex PCR; TCRdb's copy has only in-frame clones and leaves some out. The table includes roughly 59,000 clones, roughly three quarters detected once. Germline lookup yields CDR1 LGHDT and CDR2 YNNKEL (reference sequence). Between the trimmed V and J ends, which lost 1 base and 4 bases, there was a span of 10 bases. This CDR3 is built from 14 residues.

The chain uses TRBV3-1 (or the pseudogene TRBV3-2) and TRBJ1-1; a possible D gene is TRBD1 (5 bases). The sample in question was CD4+ T cells from PBMCs cultured with HCoV-OC43 spike peptides, obtained after COVID-19 vaccination. Subset denoted: HCoV-OC43 spike overlapping peptide pool stimulation. This sequence was found in a human donor who received a COVID-19 vaccine. The CDR3 coding sequence is TGTGCCAGCAGCCAAGGGCGGGGACGCACTGAAGCTTTCTTT. As protein: CASSQGRGRTEAFF.